This entry is about one TCR beta chain. Antigen unknown. Each donor's blood draw was approximately 10 milliliters of peripheral blood. This specimen belongs to a study of blood T cells in healthy people across ages. The study's findings and limits: Observed TCR beta diversity showed a strong correlation with the percentage of naive T cells as measured by flow cytometry.

Then a second PCR, running roughly 7 to 11 cycles, was carried out with a sample-barcoded 5' primer and a J-beta primer mix. Unique molecular identifiers of 12 random nucleotides labeled each cDNA. TCRdb recomputed calls from the 5' RACE reads with MiXCR, one row per CDR3 protein. The table records some 860,000 distinct CDR3 sequences, 56% of them present only once. The V gene lost 6 bases and the J gene lost 3 bases, with 15 bases spanning the gap. The CDR3 contains 14 residues. CDR1 and CDR2 from the germline V gene are DFQATT and SNEGSKA (reference sequence). V and J are TRBV20-1 and TRBJ2-1, with D possibly matching TRBD1 (6 bases). The sequence was collected from a man aged 35-49 years in good health. Sequenced input: blood. The CDR3: CSARAGALYNEQFF. The CDR3 DNA follows: TGCAGTGCCAGGGCAGGGGCTCTCTACAATGAGCAGTTCTTC.